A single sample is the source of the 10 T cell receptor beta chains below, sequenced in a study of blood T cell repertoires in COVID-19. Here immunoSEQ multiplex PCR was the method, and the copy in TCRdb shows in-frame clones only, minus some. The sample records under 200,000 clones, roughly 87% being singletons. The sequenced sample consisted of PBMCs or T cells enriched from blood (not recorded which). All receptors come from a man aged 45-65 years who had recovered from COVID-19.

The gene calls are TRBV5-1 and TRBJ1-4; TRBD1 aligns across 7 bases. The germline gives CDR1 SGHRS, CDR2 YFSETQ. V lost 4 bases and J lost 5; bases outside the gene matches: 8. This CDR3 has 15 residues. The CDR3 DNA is TGCGCCAGCAGCGTTACAGGGGCGAGAAATGAAAAACTGTTTTTT. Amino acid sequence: CASSVTGARNEKLFF.

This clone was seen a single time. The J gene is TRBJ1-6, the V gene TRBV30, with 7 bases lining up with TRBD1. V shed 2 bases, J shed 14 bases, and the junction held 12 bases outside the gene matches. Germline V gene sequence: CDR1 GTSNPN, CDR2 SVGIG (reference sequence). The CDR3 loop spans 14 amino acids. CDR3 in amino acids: CAWSRQGQGGSLHF. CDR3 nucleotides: TGTGCCTGGAGTAGACAGGGCCAGGGGGGATCCCTCCACTTT.

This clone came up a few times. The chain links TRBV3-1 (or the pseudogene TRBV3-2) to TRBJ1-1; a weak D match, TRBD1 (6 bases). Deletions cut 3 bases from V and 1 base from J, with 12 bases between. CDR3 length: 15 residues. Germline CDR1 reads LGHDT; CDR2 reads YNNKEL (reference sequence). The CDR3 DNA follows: TGTGCCAGCAGCCAGCGGGGGCTGGGGAACACTGAAGCTTTCTTT. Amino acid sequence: CASSQRGLGNTEAFF.

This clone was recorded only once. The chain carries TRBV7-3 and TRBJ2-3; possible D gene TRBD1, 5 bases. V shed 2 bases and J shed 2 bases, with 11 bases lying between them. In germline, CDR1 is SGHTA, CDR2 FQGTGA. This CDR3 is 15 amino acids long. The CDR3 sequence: CASSLGQGYTDTQYF. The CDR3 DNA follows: TGTGCCAGCAGCTTAGGGCAGGGTTACACAGATACGCAGTATTTT.

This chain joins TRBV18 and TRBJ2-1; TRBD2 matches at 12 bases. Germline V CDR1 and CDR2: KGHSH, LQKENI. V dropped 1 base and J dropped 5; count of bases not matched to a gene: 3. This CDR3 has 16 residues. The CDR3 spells CASSPRTSGAHNEQFF. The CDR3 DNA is TGTGCCAGCTCACCACGGACTAGCGGGGCCCACAATGAGCAGTTCTTC.

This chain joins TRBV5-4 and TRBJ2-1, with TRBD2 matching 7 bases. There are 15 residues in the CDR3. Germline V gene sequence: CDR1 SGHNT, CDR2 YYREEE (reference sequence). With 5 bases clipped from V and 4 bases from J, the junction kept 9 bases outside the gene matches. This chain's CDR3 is CASRDWASGYNEQFF. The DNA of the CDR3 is TGTGCCAGCAGGGATTGGGCTAGCGGATACAATGAGCAGTTCTTC.

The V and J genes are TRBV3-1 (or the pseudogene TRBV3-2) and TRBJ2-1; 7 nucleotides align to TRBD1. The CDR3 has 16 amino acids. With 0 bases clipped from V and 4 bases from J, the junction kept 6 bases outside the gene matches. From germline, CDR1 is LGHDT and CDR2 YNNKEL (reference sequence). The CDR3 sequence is CASSQDPGGFYNEQFF. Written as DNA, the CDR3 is TGTGCCAGCAGCCAAGATCCAGGGGGATTTTACAATGAGCAGTTCTTC.

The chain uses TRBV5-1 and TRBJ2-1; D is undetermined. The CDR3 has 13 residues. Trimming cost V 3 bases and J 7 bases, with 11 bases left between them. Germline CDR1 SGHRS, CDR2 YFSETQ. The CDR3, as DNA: TGCGCCAGCAGCTCGCTAACCTCTAATGAGCAGTTCTTC. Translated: CASSSLTSNEQFF. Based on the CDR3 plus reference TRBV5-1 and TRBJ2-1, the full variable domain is KAGVTQTPRYLIKTRGQQVTLSCSPISGHRSVSWYQQTPGQGLQFLFEYFSETQRNKGNFPGRFSGRQFSNSRSEMNVSTLELGDSALYLCASSSLTSNEQFFGPGTRLTVL.

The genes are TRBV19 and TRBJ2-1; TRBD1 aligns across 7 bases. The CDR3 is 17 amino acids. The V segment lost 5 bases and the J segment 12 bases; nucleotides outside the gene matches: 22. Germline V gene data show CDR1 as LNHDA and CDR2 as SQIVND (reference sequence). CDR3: CASSLSQTGWPRTGQFF. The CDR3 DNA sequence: TGTGCCAGTAGTTTAAGTCAAACAGGGTGGCCCCGGACAGGGCAGTTCTTC.

The CDR3 reads CASSVGSYNSPLHF. The CDR3, as DNA: TGTGCCAGCAGTGTCGGGAGCTATAATTCACCCCTCCACTTT. V is TRBV6-4 and J is TRBJ1-6; D gene unclear. This CDR3 is 14 amino acids long. Trimming took 4 bases from V and 3 from J, leaving 7 bases between them. Germline-derived CDR1 and CDR2 are MRHNA and SNTAGT.